These T cell receptor beta chains were read from a single sample in a study of shared clonotypes between healthy human individuals. This table comes from immunoSEQ multiplex PCR, and its TCRdb copy is limited to in-frame clones, with some not included. The data contain some 1,600,000 clones, around 98% of them singletons. Source material: naive CD4+ T cells sorted from blood. These receptors originate from a man aged 30 to 39 in good health. Both conserved end residues are part of each CDR3. A D gene is named only where the DNA matches it firmly. Clone size is shown for a subset of rows, as once, few, many or a class of expanded clone.

TRBV5-1	TRBJ1-1	-	TRBD1	15	TGCGCCAGCAGCTTGGTCCCGGGACAGGGGGGTGAAGCTTTCTTT	CASSLVPGQGGEAFF
TRBV10-3	TRBJ1-5	-	-	14	TGTGCCATCAGTGAGCTCGAGTGGGGTCAGCCCCAGCATTTT	CAISELEWGQPQHF
TRBV11-3	TRBJ2-7	-	TRBD2	14	TGTGCCAGCAGCTTAGTAGCGGGAGACGTCGAGCAGTACTTC	CASSLVAGDVEQYF
TRBV18	TRBJ2-3	-	TRBD1	17	TGTGCCAGCTCACCACCGATCGGGACAGGGGTGGGATATACGCAGTATTTT	CASSPPIGTGVGYTQYF
TRBV30	TRBJ1-5	once	-	14	TGTGCCTGGAGTGTTAGCAAGGGAGATCAGCCCCAGCATTTT	CAWSVSKGDQPQHF
TRBV5-4	TRBJ2-7	-	TRBD1	16	TGTGCCAGCAGCCTCAGCGGCAGGGGGTACTCCTACGAGCAGTACTTC	CASSLSGRGYSYEQYF
TRBV29-1	TRBJ2-7	-	TRBD1	14	TGCAGCGTTTGGGACAGGGGCCACCCCTACGAGCAGTACTTC	CSVWDRGHPYEQYF
TRBV27	TRBJ1-2	once	TRBD1	15	TGTGCCAGCAGTTTCGAGACAGGGGGCTTCTATGGCTACACCTTC	CASSFETGGFYGYTF
TRBV19	TRBJ2-3	-	-	14	TGTGCCAGTAGTATCGGACTTAGCACAGATACGCAGTATTTT	CASSIGLSTDTQYF
TRBV7-3	TRBJ2-3	-	-	14	TGTGCCAGCAGCTCGACTAGTTATACAGATACGCAGTATTTT	CASSSTSYTDTQYF
TRBV28	TRBJ2-7	-	-	15	TGTGCCAGCAGTTCCAACTCATTAGGAAGGTACGAGCAGTACTTC	CASSSNSLGRYEQYF
TRBV5-1	TRBJ2-7	-	-	14	TGCGCCAGCAGCTTGGACCAGGGTCGGAACGAGCAGTACTTC	CASSLDQGRNEQYF
TRBV5-1	TRBJ1-2	-	TRBD1	13	TGCGCCAGCAGCGGGGGACAGCTCTATGGCTACACCTTC	CASSGGQLYGYTF
TRBV5-1	TRBJ2-7	-	-	12	TGCGCCAGCAGCTTGGAGGGCTACGAGCAGTACTTC	CASSLEGYEQYF
TRBV27	TRBJ1-2	-	-	17	-	CASSSSDRALLRGGYTF
TRBV5-6	TRBJ2-2	-	-	13	TGTGCCAGCAGCTTGAGGGTCTTCGGGGAGCTGTTTTTT	CASSLRVFGELFF
TRBV10-1	TRBJ2-1	-	-	16	TGCGCCAGCAGTGAGTTGGCAGGCCGCTCCTACAATGAGCAGTTCTTC	CASSELAGRSYNEQFF
TRBV28	TRBJ2-3	-	-	12	TGTGCCAGCACAGCGAGCACAGATACGCAGTATTTT	CASTASTDTQYF
TRBV7-2	TRBJ2-7	-	-	14	TGTGCCAGCAGCTTACGACTAAGGGGGGCCGAGCAGTACTTC	CASSLRLRGAEQYF
TRBV5-8	TRBJ2-6	-	-	18	TGTGCCAGCAGCTCAGGGACTCTTGCTGCCCCTGGGGCCAACGTCCTGACTTTC	CASSSGTLAAPGANVLTF
TRBV19	TRBJ2-3	once	-	14	TGTGCCAGTAGTATAGATCAGTGGTTTGGTACGCAGTATTTT	CASSIDQWFGTQYF
TRBV10-3	TRBJ2-1	-	-	14	TGTGCCATCAGTGAGTCCGGACAGACTATGGTGCAGTTCTTC	CAISESGQTMVQFF
TRBV6-5	TRBJ1-2	once	-	14	TGTGCCAGCAGTTATAAGGAACGTAACTATGGCTACACCTTC	CASSYKERNYGYTF
TRBV11-2	TRBJ2-2	-	-	18	TGTGCCAGCAGCTTAGTAGGCAGGGAGGTCCCCAACACCGGGGAGCTGTTTTTT	CASSLVGREVPNTGELFF
TRBV18	TRBJ2-7	-	-	14	TGTGCCAGCTCACCAACGGTGCGGGGGCAAGAGCAGTACTTC	CASSPTVRGQEQYF
TRBV29-1	TRBJ2-5	-	-	13	TGCAGCGTTGCGTCAAACCCGGGAGAGACCCAGTACTTC	CSVASNPGETQYF
TRBV7-8	TRBJ2-2	-	TRBD2	20	TGTGCCAGCAGCACCTACCGGTCGGGACTAGCGGGGGGGACCACCGGGGAGCTGTTTTTT	CASSTYRSGLAGGTTGELFF
TRBV4-3	TRBJ1-2	-	-	19	TGCGCCAGCAGTCAAGAAACCCGTCGGGCAGGGTCAACGAGGTATGGCTACACCTTC	CASSQETRRAGSTRYGYTF
TRBV19	TRBJ2-3	-	-	14	TGTGCCAGTAGTATGGGGAGCGGTTGGGTGACGCAGTATTTT	CASSMGSGWVTQYF
TRBV6-6	TRBJ1-3	-	-	12	TGTGCCAGCAGTTACATTGGGGACACCATATATTTT	CASSYIGDTIYF
TRBV25-1	TRBJ1-3	-	-	16	TGTGCCAGCAGTGGGAGGACAGAAGCTCTGGGAAACACCATATATTTT	CASSGRTEALGNTIYF
TRBV2	TRBJ2-2	-	TRBD2	16	TGTGCCAGCAGTGATGGACTAGCGGTTAACACCGGGGAGCTGTTTTTT	CASSDGLAVNTGELFF
TRBV6-1	TRBJ2-7	-	TRBD1	15	TGTGCCAGCAGTGTCCGGGACAGGGAATCCTACGAGCAGTACTTC	CASSVRDRESYEQYF
TRBV7-9	TRBJ2-7	-	TRBD1	14	TGTGCCAGCAGCTTTCTGGGACAGGGGAACGAGCAGTACTTC	CASSFLGQGNEQYF
TRBV5-4	TRBJ2-3	once	-	16	TGTGCCAGCAGCATTGCCGGGAGAACCGGCACAGATACGCAGTATTTT	CASSIAGRTGTDTQYF
TRBV18	TRBJ2-1	-	-	15	TGTGCCAGCTCTCCCGAAGTAGCGACCCTCGGTGAGCAGTTCTTC	CASSPEVATLGEQFF
TRBV4-3	TRBJ1-3	-	-	16	TGCGCCAGCAGCCAAGACACGGCCACCTCTGGAAACACCATATATTTT	CASSQDTATSGNTIYF
TRBV5-1	TRBJ2-1	-	TRBD2	15	TGCGCCAGCAGCCCGACTAGCGGGTCTTTGGGGGAGCAGTTCTTC	CASSPTSGSLGEQFF
TRBV18	TRBJ2-1	-	TRBD2	16	TGTGCCAGCTCACCAAAGCCGGGACTAAGCTACAATGAGCAGTTCTTC	CASSPKPGLSYNEQFF
TRBV5-1	TRBJ2-2	-	TRBD1	16	TGCGCCAGCAGCTCCGCTTGGACAGGGGCTTCCGGGGAGCTGTTTTTT	CASSSAWTGASGELFF
TRBV19	TRBJ1-1	-	-	16	TGTGCCAGTATAAGGGAGAGGGGAAGAGGGAACACTGAAGCTTTCTTT	CASIRERGRGNTEAFF
TRBV25-1	TRBJ2-3	-	TRBD2	16	TGTGCCAGCAGTGATTGGACTAGCGGGAGCACAGATACGCAGTATTTT	CASSDWTSGSTDTQYF
TRBV7-9	TRBJ2-1	-	TRBD2	16	TGTGCCAGCAGCAAGATTAGCGGGACTAGTGCCGGGGCGCAGTTCTTC	CASSKISGTSAGAQFF
TRBV6-5	TRBJ2-1	-	TRBD2	15	TGTGCCAGCACTGGCGGGGGGAAGAGGGTGGATGAGCAGTTCTTC	CASTGGGKRVDEQFF
TRBV28	TRBJ2-7	-	TRBD1	17	TGTGCCAGCAGTGTACATTCAGCCGGGACAGGGGGCGACGAGCAGTACTTC	CASSVHSAGTGGDEQYF
TRBV5-1	TRBJ1-4	-	-	14	TGCGCCAGCAGCCCGAGGCCGAGCCGGGAAAAACTGTTTTTT	CASSPRPSREKLFF
TRBV5-1	TRBJ2-7	-	-	14	TGCGCCAGCAGCTCCCGGACGGGTACCTACGAGCAGTACTTC	CASSSRTGTYEQYF
TRBV11-2	TRBJ1-1	-	-	12	TGTGCCAGCAGCCTAACTCTAGTTGGAGCTTTCTTT	CASSLTLVGAFF
TRBV6-5	TRBJ2-6	-	-	13	TGTGCCAGCAGATCAGGGGGGGCCAACGTCCTGACTTTC	CASRSGGANVLTF
TRBV5-1	TRBJ2-7	-	-	14	TGCGCCAGCAGCAGGGACGTAGCAAACTACGAGCAGTACTTC	CASSRDVANYEQYF